A single sample gave rise to the 9 T cell receptor beta chains below, sequenced in a study of tumor and adjacent non-tumor tissue in lung cancer. RNA was extracted from bulk tissue without any cell sorting. TCRbeta libraries were built with three rounds of nested PCR, modified from ARM-PCR. MiXCR, run by TCRdb on the multiplex PCR reads, gives a single entry per CDR3 protein. The table lists about 93,000 distinct CDR3 sequences, about 70% of them singletons, with around 19% in the top ten. The sample consisted of lung tumor tissue. The receptors here all came from a man aged 60-69 years with non-small cell lung cancer.

Of note for this clonotype: This may be a read error, as it is one base from a much larger clone. J is TRBJ1-6 and V is TRBV21-1. TRBV21-1 is deemed a pseudogene. This CDR3 is built from 15 residues. CDR3 bases: TGTGCCAGCAGCAAGAGGCAGAACCCCAATTCACCCCCCCACTTT. Its protein product is CASSKRQNPNSPPHF.

V gene TRBV12-5 combines with J gene TRBJ2-1; 8 nucleotides line up with TRBD2. The V gene end was trimmed by 2 bases and the J gene end by 8 bases; junction bases not matched to a gene: 11. CDR1 LGHNT and CDR2 FRNRAP come from the germline V gene. The CDR3 length is 16 residues. CDR3 sequence (DNA): TGTGCTAGTGGTTTGTCCGAGCGGGGGTCGGACTATGAGCAGTTCTTC. Its translation is CASGLSERGSDYEQFF.

Worth noting for this clonotype: At one end the junction does not follow the germline gene, possibly because of a read error. The rearrangement links TRBV6-5 to TRBJ1-2; D remains unclear. Germline V gives CDR1 MNHEY, CDR2 SVGAGI. The CDR3 extends over 14 amino acids. DNA of the CDR3: TGTCCCAGCAGTTCGGCCAGAAGTAACTATGGCTACACCTTC. Encoded protein: CPSSSARSNYGYTF.

The chain combines TRBV2 with TRBJ2-4, with 7 nucleotides matching TRBD1. The CDR3 length is 15 residues. Germline V CDR1 and CDR2: SNHLY, FYNNEI. The CDR3 DNA follows: TGTGCTAACACCAGGGACAGACTAGCCAAAAACATTCAGTACTTC. This encodes CANTRDRLAKNIQYF.

This clonotype was observed a few times. A much larger clone lies a single base off, so this may be a read error. The V and J genes are TRBV7-9 and TRBJ1-5, with D possibly TRBD1 on 5 matching bases. Germline CDR1 is SEHNR and CDR2 is FQNEAQ (reference sequence). The CDR3 is 16 residues long. The CDR3 nucleotides are TGTGCCGGCAGCATCTACAGGACCAGGGCTAATCAGCCCCAGCATTTT. Translating gives CAGSIYRTRANQPQHF. Full variable domain (outside the CDR3, taken from reference TRBV7-9 and TRBJ1-5): DTGVSQNPRHKITKRGQNVTFRCDPISEHNRLYWYRQTLGQGPEFLTYFQNEAQLEKSRLLSDRFSAERPKGSFSTLEIQRTEQGDSAMYLCAGSIYRTRANQPQHFGDGTRLSIL.

This clonotype turned up a few times. The rearrangement links TRBV5-1 to TRBJ2-3, with D unclear. Trimming left V 4 bases short and J 2 bases short, with 17 bases between. The CDR3 length is 16 residues. Germline V gene lookup returns CDR1 SGHRS and CDR2 YFSETQ. The chain's CDR3 is CASSTRNSGLTDTQYF. The CDR3 DNA follows: TGCGCCAGCAGCACCCGGAACTCTGGGCTCACAGATACGCAGTATTTT.

In the case of this clonotype: A read error may account for a junction end that differs from germline. V usage is TRBV6-6 and J usage is TRBJ2-5; maybe TRBD2 (5 bases). The CDR3 has 15 amino acids. Germline CDR1 reads MNHNY; CDR2 reads SVGAGI (reference sequence). The chain's CDR3 is CASSYAGGWQETQYF. CDR3 in DNA: TGTGCTAGCAGTTACGCGGGCGGGTGGCAAGAGACCCAGTACTTC.

This chain connects TRBV7-2 to TRBJ2-7; a weak D match, TRBD1 (5 bases). Germline values: CDR1 SGHTA, CDR2 FQGNSA. The CDR3 consists of 15 residues. V was trimmed by 0 bases and J by 3 bases, leaving 12 bases between them. As DNA, the CDR3 is TGTGCCAGCAGCTTAGCGCTTGGGCAGGGCTACGAGCAGTACTTC. It encodes CASSLALGQGYEQYF.

The chain uses TRBV20-1 and TRBJ1-5; D is unclear. The J call may be faulty, since TRBJ2-3 better matches the DNA end. The CDR3 sequence is 15 residues long. Per the germline V gene, CDR1 is DFQATT and CDR2 is SNEGSKA (reference sequence). The CDR3 region has the DNA TGCAGTGCTAGTGATAACAGCTATTCTACTCAGCCCCAGTATTTT. It yields the protein CSASDNSYSTQPQYF.